These T cell receptor beta chains were read from a single sample in a study of OX40 agonist ivuxolimab in advanced cancers. Measured with immunoSEQ multiplex PCR; TCRdb has only the in-frame clones, and not every one. In the table there are 99,000 or so clones, approximately 95% of which are singletons. The input for sequencing was CD4+ or CD8+ T cells sorted from blood, taken in a trial of the OX40 agonist ivuxolimab. The receptors originated from an adult with an advanced solid tumor such as melanoma, head and neck, liver or kidney cancer. Each CDR3 is given with its conserved first and last residue. Size tells how often a clone was seen (once, few, many) or the class of an expanded clone, and some rows leave it out.

J: TRBJ2-5
size: -
V: TRBV27
CDR3: CASSFGTSRAGETQYF

J: TRBJ2-5
size: -
V: TRBV5-6
CDR3: CASKPGAGGAETQYF

J: TRBJ2-1
size: -
V: TRBV4-3
CDR3: CASSQDMSSYNEQFF

J: TRBJ2-7
size: -
V: TRBV5-6
CDR3: CASSRTRGYEQYF

J: TRBJ1-4
size: -
V: TRBV7-6
CDR3: CASSLEYPYVGGDLFF

J: TRBJ2-7
size: -
V: TRBV27
CDR3: CASSKPGLVHF

J: TRBJ2-7
size: -
V: TRBV19
CDR3: CASSIVGSYEQYF

J: TRBJ2-2
size: few
V: TRBV9
CDR3: CASGGGSMNVGELFF

J: TRBJ1-4
size: -
V: TRBV2
CDR3: CASSGGTNEKLFF

J: TRBJ2-1
size: -
V: TRBV7-3
CDR3: CASSSPSGSIADNEQFF

J: TRBJ2-1
size: -
V: TRBV14
CDR3: CASSQDAREGYNEQFF

J: TRBJ2-7
size: -
V: TRBV5-4
CDR3: CASTYGTGGYEQYF

J: TRBJ2-7
size: -
V: TRBV28
CDR3: CASRWTGTYEQYF

J: TRBJ2-7
size: -
V: TRBV6-6
CDR3: CASSFSGRAREQYF

J: TRBJ1-2
size: -
V: TRBV6-5
CDR3: CASSYGRVGDGYTF

J: TRBJ2-7
size: -
V: TRBV28
CDR3: CASSFPTGGFHEQYF

J: TRBJ2-7
size: once
V: TRBV5-4
CDR3: CASSFANSYEQYF

J: TRBJ2-7
size: -
V: TRBV5-1
CDR3: CASSQIGTGGSDEQYF

J: TRBJ2-2
size: once
V: TRBV2
CDR3: CASTFPGHPNTGELFF

J: TRBJ1-1
size: -
V: TRBV2
CDR3: CASSEGGATTEAFF

J: TRBJ2-1
size: -
V: TRBV7-6
CDR3: CASSLFLGEGFYEQFF

J: TRBJ2-7
size: -
V: TRBV4-2
CDR3: CASSQDPLAGVGDEQYF

J: TRBJ1-5
size: -
V: TRBV19
CDR3: CASSIGTGGRYQPQHF

J: TRBJ2-5
size: -
V: TRBV6-5
CDR3: CASSRYGTGQETQYF

J: TRBJ2-7
size: -
V: TRBV7-6
CDR3: CASSSYSGGLYEQYF

J: TRBJ2-3
size: -
V: TRBV19
CDR3: CASTGTTRQYF

J: TRBJ1-3
size: -
V: TRBV6-5
CDR3: CASSLTGGTGNTIYF